The rows below give T cell receptor delta chains drawn from one sample of a study of gamma-delta chains in newborns, infants, children. TCRdb reanalyzed the reads using CATT. The sample holds 2,500 or so delta-chain clones, around 9.9% seen once. Sequencing was performed on blood. These receptors came from a child who was a newborn, infant or young child, either healthy, febrile or measles-vaccinated (not recorded which). Both conserved end residues are part of each CDR3. Each record gives: D gene, V gene, clone size, J gene, CDR3 protein, CDR3 DNA. D genes are given only for firm matches. Where a row states a size, it is once, few, many or the class of an expanded clone; other rows omit it.

D gene: TRDD3; V gene: TRDV2; clone size: -; J gene: TRDJ3; CDR3 protein: CATLTGGYISSWDTRQMFF; CDR3 DNA: TGTGCCACCCTGACTGGGGGATACATCAGCTCCTGGGACACCCGACAGATGTTTTTC
D gene: -; V gene: TRAV29/DV5; clone size: -; J gene: TRDJ1; CDR3 protein: CAASRFRLLYTDKLIF; CDR3 DNA: TGTGCAGCAAGCCGTTTCAGACTTCTTTACACCGATAAACTCATCTTT
D gene: TRDD3; V gene: TRDV1; clone size: -; J gene: TRDJ1; CDR3 protein: CALGELVAFLHTPVLGDDKLIF; CDR3 DNA: TGTGCTCTTGGGGAACTAGTGGCCTTCCTCCACACTCCCGTACTGGGGGATGATAAACTCATCTTT
D gene: -; V gene: TRDV2; clone size: -; J gene: TRDJ3; CDR3 protein: CATGLTRISWDTRQMFF; CDR3 DNA: TGTGCCACCGGCCTGACGAGAATCTCCTGGGACACCCGACAGATGTTTTTC
D gene: TRDD3; V gene: TRDV2; clone size: medium-sized; J gene: TRDJ3; CDR3 protein: CACDGLGAPSSWDTRQMFF; CDR3 DNA: TGTGCCTGTGACGGTCTGGGGGCCCCGAGCTCCTGGGACACCCGACAGATGTTTTTC
D gene: TRDD3; V gene: TRDV1; clone size: medium-sized; J gene: TRDJ1; CDR3 protein: CALGERSLGDTGPYTDKLIF; CDR3 DNA: TGTGCTCTTGGGGAAAGATCACTGGGGGATACGGGGCCGTACACCGATAAACTCATCTTT
D gene: TRDD3; V gene: TRDV2; clone size: large; J gene: TRDJ1; CDR3 protein: CACDHILVLGERRELIF; CDR3 DNA: TGTGCCTGTGACCATATCCTCGTGCTGGGGGAAAGGAGGGAACTCATCTTT
D gene: -; V gene: TRDV1; clone size: few; J gene: TRDJ1; CDR3 protein: CALGEPLSYVPYFAIADKLIF; CDR3 DNA: TGTGCTCTTGGGGAACCGTTATCCTACGTCCCTTACTTTGCGATTGCCGATAAACTCATCTTT
D gene: -; V gene: TRDV2; clone size: large; J gene: TRDJ3; CDR3 protein: CACDTLGGSWDTRQMFF; CDR3 DNA: TGTGCCTGTGACACCTTGGGGGGCTCCTGGGACACCCGACAGATGTTTTTC
D gene: TRDD3; V gene: TRDV2; clone size: -; J gene: TRDJ1; CDR3 protein: CATGKGDTQYTDKLIF; CDR3 DNA: TGTGCCACCGGAAAAGGGGATACGCAATACACCGATAAACTCATCTTT
D gene: TRDD3; V gene: TRDV2; clone size: -; J gene: TRDJ3; CDR3 protein: CATLGAVSWDTRQMFF; CDR3 DNA: TGTGCCACACTGGGGGCTGTGTCCTGGGACACCCGACAGATGTTTTTC
D gene: -; V gene: TRDV1; clone size: -; J gene: TRDJ1; CDR3 protein: CALGDPRDKLIF; CDR3 DNA: TGTGCTCTTGGGGACCCAAGGGATAAACTCATCTTT
D gene: -; V gene: TRDV3; clone size: few; J gene: TRDJ1; CDR3 protein: CASIKGTDKLIF; CDR3 DNA: TGTGCCTCCATAAAGGGGACCGATAAACTCATCTTT
D gene: TRDD3; V gene: TRDV2; clone size: -; J gene: TRDJ2; CDR3 protein: CATLVLGDTQTLTAQLFF; CDR3 DNA: TGTGCCACCCTTGTACTGGGGGATACGCAGACTTTGACAGCACAACTCTTCTTT
D gene: TRDD3; V gene: TRDV2; clone size: -; J gene: TRDJ3; CDR3 protein: CATVLGDTRSFWDTRQMFF; CDR3 DNA: TGTGCCACCGTACTGGGGGATACGCGCAGTTTCTGGGACACCCGACAGATGTTTTTC
D gene: TRDD3; V gene: TRDV2; clone size: -; J gene: TRDJ2; CDR3 protein: CACALLGDTLTAQLFF; CDR3 DNA: TGTGCCTGTGCCTTACTGGGGGATACTTTGACAGCCCAACTCTTCTTT
D gene: TRDD3; V gene: TRDV1; clone size: -; J gene: TRDJ1; CDR3 protein: CAQLGDTDKLIF; CDR3 DNA: TGTGCTCAATTGGGGGATACCGATAAACTCATCTTT
D gene: TRDD3; V gene: TRAV29/DV5; clone size: -; J gene: TRDJ1; CDR3 protein: CSAIPPSHGGYLFVGTDKLIF; CDR3 DNA: TGTTCCGCCATCCCCCCTTCCCATGGGGGATACTTATTCGTAGGCACCGATAAACTCATCTTT
D gene: TRDD3; V gene: TRDV1; clone size: few; J gene: TRDJ1; CDR3 protein: CALGEPHPACHSLGDPPTDTDKLIF; CDR3 DNA: TGTGCTCTTGGGGAACCTCACCCAGCCTGTCATTCACTGGGGGATCCGCCGACAGACACCGATAAACTCATCTTT
D gene: -; V gene: TRDV1; clone size: few; J gene: TRDJ1; CDR3 protein: CALGERHLHYTDKLIF; CDR3 DNA: TGTGCTCTTGGGGAACGTCACCTCCACTACACCGATAAACTCATCTTT
D gene: TRDD3; V gene: TRDV1; clone size: few; J gene: TRDJ1; CDR3 protein: CALGEASLAGYAGLYTDKLIF; CDR3 DNA: TGTGCTCTTGGGGAAGCTTCCTTAGCGGGATACGCGGGGCTTTACACCGATAAACTCATCTTT
D gene: -; V gene: TRDV2; clone size: large; J gene: TRDJ3; CDR3 protein: CACDPLGGRSWDTRQMFF; CDR3 DNA: TGTGCCTGTGACCCCTTGGGGGGCCGCTCCTGGGACACCCGACAGATGTTTTTC
D gene: TRDD3; V gene: TRDV1; clone size: medium-sized; J gene: TRDJ1; CDR3 protein: CALGELSLPPVWGISTDKLIF; CDR3 DNA: TGTGCTCTTGGGGAACTATCCCTCCCACCCGTCTGGGGGATATCAACCGATAAACTCATCTTT